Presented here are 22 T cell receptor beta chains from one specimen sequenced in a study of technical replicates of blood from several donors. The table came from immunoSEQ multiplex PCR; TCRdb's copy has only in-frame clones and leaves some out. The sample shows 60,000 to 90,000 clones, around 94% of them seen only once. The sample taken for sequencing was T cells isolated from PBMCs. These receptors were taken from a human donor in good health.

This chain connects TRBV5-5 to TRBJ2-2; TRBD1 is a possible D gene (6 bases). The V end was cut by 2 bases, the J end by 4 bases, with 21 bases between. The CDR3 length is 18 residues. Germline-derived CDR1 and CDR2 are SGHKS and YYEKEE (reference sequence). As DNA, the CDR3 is TGTGCCAGCAGCTTTTCTGCTAGCACGACAGGTTTCACCGGGGAGCTGTTTTTT. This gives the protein CASSFSASTTGFTGELFF.

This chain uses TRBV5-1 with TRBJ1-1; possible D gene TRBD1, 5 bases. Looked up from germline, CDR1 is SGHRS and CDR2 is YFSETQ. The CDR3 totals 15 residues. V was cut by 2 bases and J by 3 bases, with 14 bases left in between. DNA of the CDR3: TGCGCCAGCAGCTTTCGGGGGGGAACGGACACTGAAGCTTTCTTT. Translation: CASSFRGGTDTEAFF.

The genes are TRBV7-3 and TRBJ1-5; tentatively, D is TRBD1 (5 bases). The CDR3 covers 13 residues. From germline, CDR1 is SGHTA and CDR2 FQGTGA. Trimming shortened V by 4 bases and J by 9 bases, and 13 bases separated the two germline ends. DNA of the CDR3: TGTGCCAGCAGCTACTTAGACGGGGGGCCCCAGCATTTT. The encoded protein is CASSYLDGGPQHF.

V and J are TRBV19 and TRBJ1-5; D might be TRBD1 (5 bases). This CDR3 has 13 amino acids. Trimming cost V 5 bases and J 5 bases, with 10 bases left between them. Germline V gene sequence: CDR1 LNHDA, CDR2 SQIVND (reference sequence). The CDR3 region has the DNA TGTGCCAGTAGTTCCCGCAGGGATCAGCCCCAGCATTTT. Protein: CASSSRRDQPQHF.

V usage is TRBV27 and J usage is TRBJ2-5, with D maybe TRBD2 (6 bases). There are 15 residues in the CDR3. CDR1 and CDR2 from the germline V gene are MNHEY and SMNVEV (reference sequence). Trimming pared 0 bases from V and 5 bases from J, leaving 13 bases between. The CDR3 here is CASSLSFGGMETQYF. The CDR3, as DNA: TGTGCCAGCAGTTTATCATTTGGGGGGATGGAGACCCAGTACTTC.

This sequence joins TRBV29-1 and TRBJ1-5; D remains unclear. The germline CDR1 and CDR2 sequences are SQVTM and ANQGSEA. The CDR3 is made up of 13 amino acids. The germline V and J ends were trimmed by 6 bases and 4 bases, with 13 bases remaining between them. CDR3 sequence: CSVRPTVNQPQHF. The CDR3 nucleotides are TGCAGCGTCCGGCCGACTGTGAATCAGCCCCAGCATTTT.

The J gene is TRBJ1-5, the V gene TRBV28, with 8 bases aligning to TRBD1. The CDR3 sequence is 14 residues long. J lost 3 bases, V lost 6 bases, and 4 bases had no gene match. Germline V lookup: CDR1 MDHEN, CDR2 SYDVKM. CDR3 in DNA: TGTGCCAGCAGACCGACAGGGGTCAATCAGCCCCAGCATTTT. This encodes CASRPTGVNQPQHF.

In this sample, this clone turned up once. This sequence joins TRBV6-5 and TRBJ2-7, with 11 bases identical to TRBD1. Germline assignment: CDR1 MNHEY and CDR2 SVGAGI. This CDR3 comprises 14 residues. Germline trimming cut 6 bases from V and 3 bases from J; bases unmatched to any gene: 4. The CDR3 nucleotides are TGTGCCAGCAGCGGGACAGGGGGAATCTACGAGCAGTACTTC. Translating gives CASSGTGGIYEQYF.

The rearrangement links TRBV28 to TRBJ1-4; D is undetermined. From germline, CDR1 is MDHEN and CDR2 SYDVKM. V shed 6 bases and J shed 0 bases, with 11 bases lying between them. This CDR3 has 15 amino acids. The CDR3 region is CASSYTQATNEKLFF. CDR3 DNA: TGTGCCAGCAGCTATACCCAGGCAACTAATGAAAAACTGTTTTTT.

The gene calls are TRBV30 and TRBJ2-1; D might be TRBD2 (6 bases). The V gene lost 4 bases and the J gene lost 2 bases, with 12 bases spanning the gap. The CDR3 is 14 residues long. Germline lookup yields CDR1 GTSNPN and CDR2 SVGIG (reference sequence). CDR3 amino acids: CAWTPGEAYNEQFF. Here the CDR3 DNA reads TGTGCCTGGACACCCGGGGAGGCCTACAATGAGCAGTTCTTC. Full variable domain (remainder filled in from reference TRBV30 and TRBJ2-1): SQTIHQWPATLVQPVGSPLSLECTVEGTSNPNLYWYRQAAGRGLQLLFYSVGIGQISSEVPQNLSASRPQDRQFILSSKKLLLSDSGFYLCAWTPGEAYNEQFFGPGTRLTVL.

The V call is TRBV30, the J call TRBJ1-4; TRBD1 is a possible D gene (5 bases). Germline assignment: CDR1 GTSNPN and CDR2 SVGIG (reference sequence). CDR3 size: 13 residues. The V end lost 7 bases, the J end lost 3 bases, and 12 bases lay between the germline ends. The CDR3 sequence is CALKTAPNEKLFF. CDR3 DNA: TGTGCCTTGAAGACAGCTCCTAATGAAAAACTGTTTTTT. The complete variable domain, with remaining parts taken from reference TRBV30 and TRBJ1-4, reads SQTIHQWPATLVQPVGSPLSLECTVEGTSNPNLYWYRQAAGRGLQLLFYSVGIGQISSEVPQNLSASRPQDRQFILSSKKLLLSDSGFYLCALKTAPNEKLFFGSGTQLSVL.

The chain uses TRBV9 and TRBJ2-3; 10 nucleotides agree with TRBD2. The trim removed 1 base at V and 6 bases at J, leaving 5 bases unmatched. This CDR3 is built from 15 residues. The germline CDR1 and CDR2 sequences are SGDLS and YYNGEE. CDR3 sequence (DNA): TGTGCCAGCAGCGTACTAGCGGGAGATGGGGATACGCAGTATTTT. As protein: CASSVLAGDGDTQYF.

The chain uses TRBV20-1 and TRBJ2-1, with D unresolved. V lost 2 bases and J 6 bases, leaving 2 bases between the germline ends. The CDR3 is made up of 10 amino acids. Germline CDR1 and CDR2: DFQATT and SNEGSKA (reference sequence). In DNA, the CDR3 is TGCAGTGCTAGACGCAATGAGCAGTTCTTC. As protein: CSARRNEQFF.

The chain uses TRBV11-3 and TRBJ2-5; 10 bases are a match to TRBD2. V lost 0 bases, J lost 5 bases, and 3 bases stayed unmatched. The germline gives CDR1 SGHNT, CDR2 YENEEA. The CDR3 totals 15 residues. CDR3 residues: CASSLDIAGGETQYF. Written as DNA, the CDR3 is TGTGCCAGCAGCTTAGACATAGCGGGAGGCGAGACCCAGTACTTC. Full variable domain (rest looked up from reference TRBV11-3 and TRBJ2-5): EAGVVQSPRYKIIEKKQPVAFWCNPISGHNTLYWYLQNLGQGPELLIRYENEEAVDDSQLPKDRFSAERLKGVDSTLKIQPAELGDSAVYLCASSLDIAGGETQYFGPGTRLLVL.

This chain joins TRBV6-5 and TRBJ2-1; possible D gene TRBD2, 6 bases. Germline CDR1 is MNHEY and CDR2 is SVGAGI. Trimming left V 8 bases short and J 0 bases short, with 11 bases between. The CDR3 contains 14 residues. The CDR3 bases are TGTGCCAGCTCTCTCGGGAGCTCCTACAATGAGCAGTTCTTC. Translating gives CASSLGSSYNEQFF.

CDR3 bases: TGTGCCAGCAGCGGGACTTGCAATGAGCAGTTCTTC. Amino acid sequence: CASSGTCNEQFF. The chain links TRBV7-3 to TRBJ2-1, with TRBD2 as a possible D gene (6 bases). With 5 bases removed from V and 6 bases from J, the gap between germline ends came to 8 bases. The CDR3 loop spans 12 amino acids. Germline V gene data show CDR1 as SGHTA and CDR2 as FQGTGA.

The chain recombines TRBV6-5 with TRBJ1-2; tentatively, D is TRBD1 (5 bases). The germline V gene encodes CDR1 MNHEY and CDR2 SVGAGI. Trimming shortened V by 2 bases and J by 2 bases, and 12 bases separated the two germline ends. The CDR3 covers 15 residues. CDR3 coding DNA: TGTGCCAGCAGTTACGCAGGGCAGACGAACTATGGCTACACCTTC. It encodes CASSYAGQTNYGYTF.

CDR3 nucleotide sequence: TGTGCCAGCAGCTTGCGTCCGGTAGAGGAAGAGCAGTACTTC. Translation: CASSLRPVEEEQYF. V gene TRBV5-4 combines with J gene TRBJ2-7; D gene ambiguous. V lost 1 base, J lost 7 bases, and 15 bases lay in between. The CDR3 is made up of 14 amino acids. The germline gives CDR1 SGHNT, CDR2 YYREEE (reference sequence).

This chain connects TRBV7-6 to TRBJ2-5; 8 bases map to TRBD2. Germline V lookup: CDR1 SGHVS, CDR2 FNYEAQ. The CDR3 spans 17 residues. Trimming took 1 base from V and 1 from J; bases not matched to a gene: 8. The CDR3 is CASSLGYGSGIQETQYF. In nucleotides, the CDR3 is TGTGCCAGCAGCTTAGGATACGGTAGCGGGATCCAAGAGACCCAGTACTTC.

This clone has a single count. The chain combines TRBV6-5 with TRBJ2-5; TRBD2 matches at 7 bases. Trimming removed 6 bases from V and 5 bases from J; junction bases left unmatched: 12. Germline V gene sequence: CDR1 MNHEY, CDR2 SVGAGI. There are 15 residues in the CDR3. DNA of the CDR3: TGTGCCAGCAGCGCCCTGACGGGAGGCGGGGAGACCCAGTACTTC. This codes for CASSALTGGGETQYF.

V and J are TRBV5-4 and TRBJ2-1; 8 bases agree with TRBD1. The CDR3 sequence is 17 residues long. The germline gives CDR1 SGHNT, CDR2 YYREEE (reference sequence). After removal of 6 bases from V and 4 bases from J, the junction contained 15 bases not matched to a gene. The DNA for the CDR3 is TGTGCCAGCACCATTCTTCCCGGGACAGGCCTTTACAATGAGCAGTTCTTC. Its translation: CASTILPGTGLYNEQFF.

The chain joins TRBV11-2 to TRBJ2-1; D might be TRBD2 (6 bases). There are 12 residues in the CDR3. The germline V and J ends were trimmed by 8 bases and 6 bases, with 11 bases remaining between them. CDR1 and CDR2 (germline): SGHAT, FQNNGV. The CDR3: CASWRGINEQFF. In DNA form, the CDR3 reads TGTGCCAGCTGGCGGGGCATCAATGAGCAGTTCTTC.